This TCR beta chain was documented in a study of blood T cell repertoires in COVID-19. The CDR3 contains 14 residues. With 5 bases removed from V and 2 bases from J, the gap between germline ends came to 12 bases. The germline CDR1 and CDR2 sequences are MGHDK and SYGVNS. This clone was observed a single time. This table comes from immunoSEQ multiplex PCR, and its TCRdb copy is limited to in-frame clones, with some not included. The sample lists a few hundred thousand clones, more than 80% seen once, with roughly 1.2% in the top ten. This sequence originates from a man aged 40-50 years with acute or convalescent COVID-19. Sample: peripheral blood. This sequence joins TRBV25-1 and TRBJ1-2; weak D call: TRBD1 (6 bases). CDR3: CASSPQGGNYGYTF. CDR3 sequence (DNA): TGTGCCAGCAGTCCACAGGGTGGAAACTATGGCTACACCTTC.